Detailed here is one T cell receptor beta chain. The target antigen is unknown. It was from PBMCs that CD4+ and CD8+ T cells were sorted. These data are taken from a study of CD8+ T cells in alopecia areata. The study's findings and limits: Whereas mice showed it more clearly, TCR sharing across patients was murkier, possibly because of HLA.

Sequencing templates came from extracted RNA that was reverse transcribed into cDNA. The table came from immunoSEQ multiplex PCR; TCRdb's copy has only in-frame clones and leaves some out. The sample includes about 150,000 clones, 55% seen only once; the top ten take approximately 4.3%. The source of this sequence is a human donor in good health. Sequenced: CD4+ T cells sorted from blood.

CDR3 residues: CASSLGGTGVAKNIQYF. The CDR3 DNA is TGTGCCAGCAGCTTGGGGGGGACAGGGGTAGCCAAAAACATTCAGTACTTC. This chain joins TRBV5-4 and TRBJ2-4; 10 bases are a match to TRBD1. Germline V gene data show CDR1 as SGHNT and CDR2 as YYREEE (reference sequence). The CDR3 is 17 amino acids. V lost 0 bases, J lost 0 bases, and 3 bases stayed unmatched. Looking up the rest from reference TRBV5-4 and TRBJ2-4 gives the full variable domain: ETGVTQSPTHLIKTRGQQVTLRCSSQSGHNTVSWYQQALGQGPQFIFQYYREEENGRGNFPPRFSGLQFPNYSSELNVNALELDDSALYLCASSLGGTGVAKNIQYFGAGTRLSVL.